These T cell receptor beta chains were read from a single sample in a study of T cells in Graves' hyperthyroidism and ophthalmopathy. TCRdb re-derived calls from the multiplex PCR reads in MiXCR, one entry per CDR3 protein. The top ten hold 50% to 75% of the sample, which has about 260,000 distinct CDR3 sequences, around 22% seen once. The sequencing sample was made of blood. The receptors shown here come from a man younger than 45 with Graves' ophthalmopathy. Both conserved end residues are part of each CDR3. A D gene is named only where the DNA matches it firmly. Expanded clones are given a class, and other clones once, few, many or no size at all.

j_call: TRBJ2-1; d_call: -; v_call: TRBV7-9; clone_size: -; cdr3_nt: TGTGCCAGCAGCTTGATCTACAGGGTTGACAATGAGCAGTTCTTC; cdr3_aa: CASSLIYRVDNEQFF
j_call: TRBJ1-1; d_call: -; v_call: TRBV12-3/TRBV12-4; clone_size: -; cdr3_nt: TGTGCCAGCCAACCCATTGGGAACACTGAAGCTTTCTTT; cdr3_aa: CASQPIGNTEAFF
j_call: TRBJ1-3; d_call: -; v_call: TRBV20-1; clone_size: many; cdr3_nt: TGCAGTGCGGCCCAGGGCAGGCGCTCTGGAAACACCATATATTTT; cdr3_aa: CSAAQGRRSGNTIYF
j_call: TRBJ1-4; d_call: -; v_call: TRBV20-1; clone_size: -; cdr3_nt: TGCAGTGCAAGCATGGCAGTTAATGAAAAACTGTTTTTT; cdr3_aa: CSASMAVNEKLFF
j_call: TRBJ1-5; d_call: -; v_call: TRBV5-1; clone_size: -; cdr3_nt: TGCGCCAGCAGCTTGGAAGGCTGGGATAGCAATCAGCCCCAGCATTTT; cdr3_aa: CASSLEGWDSNQPQHF
j_call: TRBJ1-6; d_call: -; v_call: TRBV30; clone_size: -; cdr3_nt: TGTGCCTGGAGTGTACTTAGGAATTCACCCCTCCACTTT; cdr3_aa: CAWSVLRNSPLHF
j_call: TRBJ2-5; d_call: TRBD2; v_call: TRBV20-1; clone_size: many; cdr3_nt: TGCAGTGCTAGAGATGGGTTAAGTCGAACTAGCGGGTCCCAGTACTTC; cdr3_aa: CSARDGLSRTSGSQYF
j_call: TRBJ1-1; d_call: -; v_call: TRBV12-3/TRBV12-4; clone_size: many; cdr3_nt: TGTGCCAGCAGTCGCCGACAGAGCCCACGGGGCACTGAAGCTTTCTTT; cdr3_aa: CASSRRQSPRGTEAFF
j_call: TRBJ1-1; d_call: TRBD1; v_call: TRBV7-6; clone_size: few; cdr3_nt: TGTGCCAGCAGCTTATGGCACAGGGGGCAGGTCACTGAAGCTTTCTTT; cdr3_aa: CASSLWHRGQVTEAFF
j_call: TRBJ1-3; d_call: TRBD1; v_call: TRBV19; clone_size: -; cdr3_nt: TGTGCCAGTAAACCGGGACAGGAAGGAAACACCATATATTTT; cdr3_aa: CASKPGQEGNTIYF
j_call: TRBJ1-3; d_call: -; v_call: TRBV30; clone_size: few; cdr3_nt: TGTGCCTGGAGCGAATTTCCTGGAAACACCATATATTTT; cdr3_aa: CAWSEFPGNTIYF
j_call: TRBJ1-4; d_call: -; v_call: TRBV10-1; clone_size: -; cdr3_nt: TGCGCCAGCAGCCAGGGAACTAATGAAAAACTGTTTTTT; cdr3_aa: CASSQGTNEKLFF
j_call: TRBJ2-1; d_call: -; v_call: TRBV6-4; clone_size: -; cdr3_nt: TGTGCCAGCAGTGATAGCGGATCCACCCAGGGCAATGAGCAGTTCTTC; cdr3_aa: CASSDSGSTQGNEQFF
j_call: TRBJ1-1; d_call: -; v_call: TRBV10-2; clone_size: many; cdr3_nt: TGCGCCAGCAGTGGAAGCAGGAACACTGAAGCTTTCTTT; cdr3_aa: CASSGSRNTEAFF
j_call: TRBJ2-7; d_call: TRBD1; v_call: TRBV18; clone_size: many; cdr3_nt: TGTGCCAGCTCACCTCGCCGGGACAGCTACGAGCAGTACTTC; cdr3_aa: CASSPRRDSYEQYF
j_call: TRBJ1-3; d_call: TRBD1; v_call: TRBV18; clone_size: few; cdr3_nt: TGTGCCAGCTCACCCGACAGGGGTCCTGGAAACACCATATATTTT; cdr3_aa: CASSPDRGPGNTIYF
j_call: TRBJ1-3; d_call: -; v_call: TRBV5-5; clone_size: few; cdr3_nt: TGTGCCAGCAGCTTATCCCAGGGCGACTCTGGAAACACCATATATTTT; cdr3_aa: CASSLSQGDSGNTIYF
j_call: TRBJ2-7; d_call: TRBD2; v_call: TRBV14; clone_size: -; cdr3_nt: TGTGCCAGCAGCCAAGGTTTGACTAGCGGGTCTAACTACGAGCAGTACTTC; cdr3_aa: CASSQGLTSGSNYEQYF
j_call: TRBJ2-1; d_call: -; v_call: TRBV30; clone_size: few; cdr3_nt: TGTGCCTGGAGTGTATTGACCCGCGGTGAGCAGTTCTTC; cdr3_aa: CAWSVLTRGEQFF
j_call: TRBJ2-4; d_call: -; v_call: TRBV2; clone_size: many; cdr3_nt: TGTGCCAGCAGTGAAGCAAGAGGATCACTAGCCAAAAACATTCAGTACTTC; cdr3_aa: CASSEARGSLAKNIQYF
j_call: TRBJ1-4; d_call: TRBD1; v_call: TRBV18; clone_size: many; cdr3_nt: TGTGCCAGCTCACCACCGACAGGGCGAAATGAAAAACTGTTTTTT; cdr3_aa: CASSPPTGRNEKLFF
j_call: TRBJ2-3; d_call: TRBD2; v_call: TRBV9; clone_size: many; cdr3_nt: TGTGCCAGCAGCGCGCCGGGACTAGGTGTAGGTACGCAGTATTTT; cdr3_aa: CASSAPGLGVGTQYF
j_call: TRBJ2-1; d_call: -; v_call: TRBV7-9; clone_size: many; cdr3_nt: TGTGCCAGCAGCTTAGAGGGCCGAAACAATGAGCAGTTCTTC; cdr3_aa: CASSLEGRNNEQFF
j_call: TRBJ2-3; d_call: -; v_call: TRBV19; clone_size: -; cdr3_nt: TGTGCCAGTAGTATAAATCAAGCCGAGCTCGCGCAGTATTTT; cdr3_aa: CASSINQAELAQYF
j_call: TRBJ1-1; d_call: -; v_call: TRBV20-1; clone_size: few; cdr3_nt: TGCAGTGCTAGTACCCGTCAACACACTGAAGCTTTCTTT; cdr3_aa: CSASTRQHTEAFF
j_call: TRBJ1-1; d_call: TRBD1; v_call: TRBV30; clone_size: -; cdr3_nt: TGTGCCTGGATGACAGGGGCCGGCACTGAAGCTTTCTTT; cdr3_aa: CAWMTGAGTEAFF
j_call: TRBJ2-4; d_call: TRBD1; v_call: TRBV10-3; clone_size: -; cdr3_nt: TGTGCCATCAGTGGCCAGGGGGCTGGCAAAAACATTCAGTACTTC; cdr3_aa: CAISGQGAGKNIQYF
j_call: TRBJ2-1; d_call: TRBD2; v_call: TRBV19; clone_size: -; cdr3_nt: TGTGCCAGTAGTACCATAGCGGGAGGGCAAGGTGAGCAGTTCTTC; cdr3_aa: CASSTIAGGQGEQFF
j_call: TRBJ2-2; d_call: TRBD2; v_call: TRBV20-1; clone_size: many; cdr3_nt: TGCAGTGCGAAGCGCCTAGCGGGAGGTTTGAAGGTTGGGGAGCTGTTTTTT; cdr3_aa: CSAKRLAGGLKVGELFF
j_call: TRBJ2-1; d_call: -; v_call: TRBV28; clone_size: -; cdr3_nt: TGTGCCAGCAGTCGACTAGTTATAGAGTACAATGAGCAGTTCTTC; cdr3_aa: CASSRLVIEYNEQFF
j_call: TRBJ1-5; d_call: -; v_call: TRBV19; clone_size: few; cdr3_nt: TGTGCCAGTAGTATAGGACAGCTTAGCAATCAGCCCCAGCATTTT; cdr3_aa: CASSIGQLSNQPQHF
j_call: TRBJ2-3; d_call: -; v_call: TRBV6-1; clone_size: many; cdr3_nt: TGTGCCAGCAGGCCCCTGGGAAGCACAGATACGCAGTATTTT; cdr3_aa: CASRPLGSTDTQYF
j_call: TRBJ2-1; d_call: -; v_call: TRBV11-3; clone_size: -; cdr3_nt: TGTGCCAGCAGCAGCGGAGCCTCCTACAATGAGCAGTTCTTC; cdr3_aa: CASSSGASYNEQFF
j_call: TRBJ2-2; d_call: -; v_call: TRBV30; clone_size: many; cdr3_nt: TGTGCCCTTCGGGGGAATGCCGGGGAGCTGTTTTTT; cdr3_aa: CALRGNAGELFF
j_call: TRBJ1-6; d_call: -; v_call: TRBV3-1; clone_size: many; cdr3_nt: TGTGCCAGCAGCCAAGTCGTGTTATCACCCCTCCACTTT; cdr3_aa: CASSQVVLSPLHF
j_call: TRBJ1-4; d_call: TRBD1; v_call: TRBV28; clone_size: -; cdr3_nt: TGTGCCAGCAGTTTAGGGGGCAGGGGGGAAAAAAATAATGAAAAACTGTTTTTT; cdr3_aa: CASSLGGRGEKNNEKLFF
j_call: TRBJ2-3; d_call: TRBD2; v_call: TRBV19; clone_size: -; cdr3_nt: TGTGCCAGTAGTCCCTGGACTAGCGAAAGCACAGATACGCAGTATTTT; cdr3_aa: CASSPWTSESTDTQYF
j_call: TRBJ2-7; d_call: -; v_call: TRBV28; clone_size: -; cdr3_nt: TGTGCCAGCAGTTTAGACAGGACCCACTACGAGCAGTACTTC; cdr3_aa: CASSLDRTHYEQYF
j_call: TRBJ2-1; d_call: -; v_call: TRBV6-1; clone_size: -; cdr3_nt: TGTGCCGCCCAGTTGGGGCCGGAGCAGAGTCAGCAGTTCTTC; cdr3_aa: CAAQLGPEQSQQFF
j_call: TRBJ2-5; d_call: -; v_call: TRBV20-1; clone_size: few; cdr3_nt: TGCAGTGCCCTTAAGACAGGGGAGGGAGAGACCCAGTACTTC; cdr3_aa: CSALKTGEGETQYF
j_call: TRBJ1-5; d_call: TRBD1; v_call: TRBV11-3; clone_size: -; cdr3_nt: TGTGCCAGCAGCACCCACAGGGGGCGCCGGAATCAGCCCCAGCATTTT; cdr3_aa: CASSTHRGRRNQPQHF
j_call: TRBJ2-3; d_call: -; v_call: TRBV5-1; clone_size: -; cdr3_nt: TGCGCCAGCAGCTTAGGGGACACCTACAGAGATACGCAGTATTTT; cdr3_aa: CASSLGDTYRDTQYF
j_call: TRBJ2-7; d_call: TRBD2; v_call: TRBV28; clone_size: once; cdr3_nt: TGTGCCAGCAGCACGGATAGGACTAGCGGACCCTACGAGCAGTACTTC; cdr3_aa: CASSTDRTSGPYEQYF
j_call: TRBJ2-7; d_call: TRBD1; v_call: TRBV12-3/TRBV12-4; clone_size: few; cdr3_nt: TGTGCCAGCAGTCTCGGACAGGGTTGGTACGAGCAGTACTTC; cdr3_aa: CASSLGQGWYEQYF
j_call: TRBJ1-2; d_call: TRBD1; v_call: TRBV27; clone_size: -; cdr3_nt: TGTGCCAGCAGTCCCCGCAGGGGGCGAAGCTATGGCTACACCTTC; cdr3_aa: CASSPRRGRSYGYTF
j_call: TRBJ2-7; d_call: -; v_call: TRBV29-1; clone_size: few; cdr3_nt: TGCAGCGTTGAGGTAGGGGAATCCTACGAGCAGTACTTC; cdr3_aa: CSVEVGESYEQYF
j_call: TRBJ2-2; d_call: -; v_call: TRBV24-1; clone_size: -; cdr3_nt: TGTGCCACCAGTCCCAGGGGGGCTGACAGCATGCCTACTACGAACACCGGGGAGCTGTTTTTT; cdr3_aa: CATSPRGADSMPTTNTGELFF
j_call: TRBJ1-6; d_call: -; v_call: TRBV20-1; clone_size: few; cdr3_nt: TGCAGTGCTGCAGGCGGGGTAGTGAATTCACCCCTCCACTTT; cdr3_aa: CSAAGGVVNSPLHF
j_call: TRBJ2-3; d_call: -; v_call: TRBV5-1; clone_size: -; cdr3_nt: TGCGCCAGCAGCTCTAGCAACGGCCCAGATACGCAGTATTTT; cdr3_aa: CASSSSNGPDTQYF
j_call: TRBJ2-2; d_call: TRBD2; v_call: TRBV5-1; clone_size: many; cdr3_nt: TGCGCCAGCGGGAGGGGCACGAACACCGGGGAGCTGTTTTTT; cdr3_aa: CASGRGTNTGELFF
j_call: TRBJ2-2; d_call: TRBD1; v_call: TRBV6-1; clone_size: -; cdr3_nt: TGTGCCAGCAGAACGGGACAGGGTAAAACCGGGGAGCTGTTTTTT; cdr3_aa: CASRTGQGKTGELFF
j_call: TRBJ1-5; d_call: -; v_call: TRBV5-1; clone_size: many; cdr3_nt: TGTGCCAGCAGTTTGGGGGGGAATAGCAATCAGCCCCAGCATTTT; cdr3_aa: CASSLGGNSNQPQHF
j_call: TRBJ1-5; d_call: -; v_call: TRBV7-2; clone_size: once; cdr3_nt: TGTGCCAGCAGCTTAGCGGCGGATAGCAATCAGCCCCAGCATTTT; cdr3_aa: CASSLAADSNQPQHF
j_call: TRBJ1-2; d_call: -; v_call: TRBV11-1; clone_size: few; cdr3_nt: TGTGCCAGCAGCTTCTTGACAGCGAACTATGGCTACACCTTC; cdr3_aa: CASSFLTANYGYTF
j_call: TRBJ2-3; d_call: TRBD2; v_call: TRBV3-1; clone_size: -; cdr3_nt: TGTGCCAGCAGCGCTGGGACTAGCGGGAGCAGGACAGATACGCAGTATTTT; cdr3_aa: CASSAGTSGSRTDTQYF
j_call: TRBJ1-1; d_call: TRBD1; v_call: TRBV6-2/TRBV6-3; clone_size: many; cdr3_nt: TGTGCCAGCAGTAGCCGGACGACAGGGACTGAAGCTTTCTTT; cdr3_aa: CASSSRTTGTEAFF
j_call: TRBJ1-1; d_call: -; v_call: TRBV7-9; clone_size: -; cdr3_nt: TGTGCCAGCAGCTTACTACAGGGCGGCACTGAAGCTTTCTTT; cdr3_aa: CASSLLQGGTEAFF
j_call: TRBJ1-1; d_call: -; v_call: TRBV19; clone_size: few; cdr3_nt: TGTGCCAGTAGTCTCGGGCCGGGGGGAACTGAAGCTTTCTTT; cdr3_aa: CASSLGPGGTEAFF